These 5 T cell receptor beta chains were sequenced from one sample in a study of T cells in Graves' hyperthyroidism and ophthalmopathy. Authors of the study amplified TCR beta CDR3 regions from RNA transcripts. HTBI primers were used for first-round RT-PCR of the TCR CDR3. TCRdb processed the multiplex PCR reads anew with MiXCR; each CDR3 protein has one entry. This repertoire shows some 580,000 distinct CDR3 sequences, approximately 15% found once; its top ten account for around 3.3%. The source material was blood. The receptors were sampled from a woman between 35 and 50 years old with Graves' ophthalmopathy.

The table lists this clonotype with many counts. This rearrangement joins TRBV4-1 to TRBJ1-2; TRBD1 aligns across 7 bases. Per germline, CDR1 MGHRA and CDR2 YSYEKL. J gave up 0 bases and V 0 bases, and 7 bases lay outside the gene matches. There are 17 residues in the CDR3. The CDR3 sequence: CASSQDRDRLTNYGYTF. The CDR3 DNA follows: TGCGCCAGCAGCCAAGACCGGGACAGACTCACTAACTATGGCTACACCTTC.

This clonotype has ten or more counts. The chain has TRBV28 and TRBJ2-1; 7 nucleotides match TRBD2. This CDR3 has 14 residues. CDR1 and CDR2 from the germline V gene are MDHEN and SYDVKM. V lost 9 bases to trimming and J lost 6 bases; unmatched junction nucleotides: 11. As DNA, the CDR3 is TGTGCCAGTTCCCCCGGGACTATCTTCAATGAGCAGTTCTTC. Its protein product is CASSPGTIFNEQFF.

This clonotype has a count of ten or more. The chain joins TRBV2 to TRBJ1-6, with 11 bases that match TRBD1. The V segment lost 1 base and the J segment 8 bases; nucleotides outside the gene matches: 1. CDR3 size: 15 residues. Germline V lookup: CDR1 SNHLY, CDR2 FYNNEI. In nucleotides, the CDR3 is TGTGCCAGCAGTGAAGGGACAGGGGGCGATTCACCCCTCCACTTT. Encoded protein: CASSEGTGGDSPLHF.

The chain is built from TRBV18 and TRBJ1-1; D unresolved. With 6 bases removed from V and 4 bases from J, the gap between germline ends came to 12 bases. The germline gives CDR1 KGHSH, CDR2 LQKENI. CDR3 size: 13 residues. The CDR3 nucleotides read TGTGCCAGCTCTAGGCAGAAGGGCACTGAAGCTTTCTTT. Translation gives CASSRQKGTEAFF.

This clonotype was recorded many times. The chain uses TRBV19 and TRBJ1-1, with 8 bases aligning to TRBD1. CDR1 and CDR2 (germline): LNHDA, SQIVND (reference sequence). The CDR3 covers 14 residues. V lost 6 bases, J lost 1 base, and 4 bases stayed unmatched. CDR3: CASRDRVGNTEAFF. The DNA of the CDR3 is TGTGCCAGTAGGGACAGGGTTGGGAACACTGAAGCTTTCTTT.